This note documents a single T cell receptor (beta chain) sequence. Its antigen is still unknown. The CDR3 runs to 14 residues. The V gene's germline CDR1 is KGHSH and CDR2 LQKENI. The germline V and J ends were trimmed by 3 bases and 2 bases, with 10 bases remaining between them. This sample is part of a study of CD8+ T cells in alopecia areata. General study findings and limits: Lesional scalp displayed greater clonality than normal scalp, most notably in alopecia totalis/universalis.

Reverse transcribed after extraction, RNA yielded cDNA as the sequencing template. Repertoires were generated with immunoSEQ multiplex PCR, while TCRdb's copy carries only in-frame clones and drops some. The sample holds about 250,000 clones, over 45% seen once. The treatment was: oral pan-JAK inhibitor, 5-10 mg twice daily. This TCR was sampled from a human donor with alopecia areata. This chain connects TRBV18 to TRBJ1-2; D unclear. Here the sequenced sample was CD4+ T cells sorted from blood, taken at week 52, from a patient treated with tofacitinib. The CDR3 loop is CASSPSTANYGYTF. CDR3 DNA: TGTGCCAGCTCACCTAGTACGGCCAACTATGGCTACACCTTC.